These T cell receptor beta chains were read from a single sample in a study of T-cell reconstitution after alpha-beta-depleted transplantation in children. TCRdb processed the PCR reads anew with MiXCR; each CDR3 protein has one entry. The sample lists 600,000 to 800,000 distinct CDR3 sequences, 10% to 15% seen once, with 0.75% to 0.85% in the top ten. Sequences were derived from PBMCs, sampled before TCRalphabeta/CD19-depleted stem cell transplant. The receptors derive from a girl aged 2 to 9 with congenital amegakaryocytic thrombocytopenia, due to receive a stem cell transplant. CDR3s include the opening cysteine and the closing phenylalanine or tryptophan. D genes are given only for firm matches. Rows give clone size only sometimes, using once, few, many, or a class for an expanded clone.

J,size,D,V,CDR3,DNA
TRBJ1-2,NA,NA,TRBV12-3/TRBV12-4,CASSLSELRGYTF,TGTGCCAGCAGTTTATCGGAGCTTCGTGGCTACACCTTC
TRBJ2-6,few,NA,TRBV28,CASSPWAFSGANVLTF,TGTGCCAGCAGTCCGTGGGCCTTCTCTGGGGCCAACGTCCTGACTTTC
TRBJ2-5,few,NA,TRBV5-1,CASSFWAGEETQYF,TGCGCCAGCAGCTTCTGGGCGGGCGAAGAGACCCAGTACTTC
TRBJ1-3,few,NA,TRBV9,CASSPERGRNTIYF,TGTGCCAGCAGCCCCGAGAGGGGCAGAAACACCATATATTTT
TRBJ2-3,NA,TRBD1,TRBV5-1,CASSEPGQGEDTQYF,TGCGCCAGCAGCGAACCGGGACAGGGTGAAGATACGCAGTATTTT
TRBJ2-7,many,NA,TRBV28,CASSPLFVGAYEQYF,TGTGCCAGCAGCCCTCTCTTTGTGGGGGCCTACGAGCAGTACTTC
TRBJ2-1,few,NA,TRBV15,CATSRDRPSYNEQFF,TGTGCCACCAGCAGAGATCGTCCCTCATACAATGAGCAGTTCTTC
TRBJ2-1,few,TRBD1,TRBV5-1,CASSTRDRAYNEQFF,TGCGCCAGCAGCACCCGGGACAGGGCCTACAATGAGCAGTTCTTC
TRBJ2-2,few,NA,TRBV12-3/TRBV12-4,CASMYIGQNTGELFF,TGTGCCAGCATGTATATCGGGCAGAACACCGGGGAGCTGTTTTTT
TRBJ1-2,NA,NA,TRBV28,CASIQSPGRSLNYGYTF,TGTGCCAGCATCCAATCACCTGGGAGATCACTTAACTATGGCTACACCTTC
TRBJ2-7,many,TRBD1,TRBV28,CASSRTGFYEQYF,TGTGCCAGCAGTCGGACAGGGTTCTACGAGCAGTACTTC
TRBJ2-1,NA,NA,TRBV6-1,CASRRSGTYNEQFF,TGTGCCAGCAGGAGGAGCGGTACCTACAATGAGCAGTTCTTC
TRBJ2-7,few,NA,TRBV30,CAWSPQGPHEQYF,TGTGCCTGGAGTCCTCAGGGTCCCCACGAGCAGTACTTC
TRBJ2-2,many,TRBD2,TRBV20-1,CEIAGGNTGELFF,TGCGAAATAGCGGGAGGGAACACCGGGGAGCTGTTTTTT
TRBJ2-2,NA,TRBD1,TRBV19,CASNPDRARGTGELFF,TGTGCCAGTAATCCGGACAGGGCGAGGGGTACCGGGGAGCTGTTTTTT
TRBJ2-1,many,TRBD2,TRBV20-1,CSASSSGRASYNEQFF,TGCAGTGCTAGTTCTAGCGGGAGGGCCTCCTACAATGAGCAGTTCTTC
TRBJ2-6,few,NA,TRBV7-9,CASSPGRGSSGANVLTF,TGTGCCAGCAGCCCCGGCAGGGGTTCTTCTGGGGCCAACGTCCTGACTTTC
TRBJ2-7,few,NA,TRBV4-1,CASSQAGGFSYEQYF,TGCGCCAGCAGCCAAGCAGGCGGCTTCTCCTACGAGCAGTACTTC
TRBJ1-3,NA,NA,TRBV6-1,CASTSAGGNTIYF,TGTGCCAGCACGTCGGCAGGTGGAAACACCATATATTTT
TRBJ2-5,few,TRBD2,TRBV4-2,CASSPRTSVQETQYF,TGTGCCAGCAGCCCCCGGACTAGCGTGCAAGAGACCCAGTACTTC
TRBJ2-1,few,TRBD2,TRBV20-1,CSARPVLAGTYNEQFF,TGCAGTGCTAGGCCTGTACTAGCGGGCACCTACAATGAGCAGTTCTTC
TRBJ2-1,once,TRBD2,TRBV14,CASSPGPTSGSWNEQFF,TGTGCCAGCAGCCCCGGTCCCACTAGCGGGAGTTGGAATGAGCAGTTCTTC
TRBJ2-5,many,TRBD2,TRBV5-1,CASSPGTSGYQETQYF,TGCGCCAGCAGCCCCGGGACTAGCGGTTACCAAGAGACCCAGTACTTC
TRBJ2-1,many,TRBD2,TRBV20-1,CSAGRREQFF,TGCAGTGCCGGGAGGCGGGAGCAGTTCTTC
TRBJ2-4,few,TRBD2,TRBV5-5,CASSLWRENIQYF,TGTGCCAGCAGCTTGTGGCGGGAGAACATTCAGTACTTC
TRBJ2-7,few,TRBD2,TRBV29-1,CSVEDGTSGEQYF,TGCAGCGTTGAAGATGGGACTAGCGGCGAGCAGTACTTC